These T cell receptor beta chains were read from a single sample in a study of blood T cell repertoires in COVID-19. Some clones are missing from TCRdb's copy, which holds only in-frame ones; the method was immunoSEQ multiplex PCR. This sample carries 120,000 to 150,000 clones, 80% to 90% of them seen once, and the ten largest clones take 0.75% to 0.95%. The sample was peripheral blood. Every receptor here comes from a woman in her forties or fifties with acute or convalescent COVID-19. Both conserved end residues are part of each CDR3. Fields, in order: J gene, V gene, clone size, D gene, CDR3 protein, CDR3 DNA. A D gene is named only where the DNA matches it firmly. Size values are once, few and many counts, or a class for expanded clones, and some rows have none.

>TRBJ2-6|TRBV5-4|few|.
CASSGQSSGANVLTF
TGTGCCAGCAGCGGACAGAGCTCTGGGGCCAACGTCCTGACTTTC
>TRBJ1-1|TRBV30|.|.
CAWSVRWRDNTEAFF
TGTGCCTGGAGTGTAAGGTGGAGGGACAACACTGAAGCTTTCTTT
>TRBJ2-2|TRBV5-1|.|.
CASSLEAGNTGELFF
TGCGCCAGCAGCTTGGAAGCGGGGAACACCGGGGAGCTGTTTTTT
>TRBJ2-1|TRBV9|.|TRBD2
CASSGTSGTSYNEQFF
TGTGCCAGCAGTGGGACTAGCGGGACCTCCTACAATGAGCAGTTCTTC
>TRBJ2-1|TRBV11-3|.|TRBD2
CASSRSLADYDNEQFF
TGTGCCAGCAGCCGATCTCTAGCGGACTATGACAATGAGCAGTTCTTC
>TRBJ2-7|TRBV10-1|.|.
CASSSVTASEQYF
TGCGCCAGCAGTTCCGTCACTGCCTCTGAGCAGTACTTC
>TRBJ2-2|TRBV6-5|.|.
CASRLLTGELFF
TGTGCCAGCAGGCTACTCACCGGGGAGCTGTTTTTT
>TRBJ1-1|TRBV5-1|.|.
CASSLVGAPMNTEAFF
TGCGCCAGCAGCCTGGTGGGAGCCCCGATGAACACTGAAGCTTTCTTT
>TRBJ2-3|TRBV24-1|.|TRBD2
CATSEPGTSGVTDTQYF
TGTGCCACCAGTGAGCCCGGGACTAGCGGGGTCACAGATACGCAGTATTTT
>TRBJ1-2|TRBV19|.|TRBD1
CASTPTGGIGYGYTF
TGTGCCAGTACTCCGACAGGGGGCATAGGCTATGGCTACACCTTC
>TRBJ1-2|TRBV24-1|.|.
CATSLGTPHLYGYTF
TGTGCCACCAGCCTCGGGACACCTCATCTCTATGGCTACACCTTC
>TRBJ2-7|TRBV18|.|.
CASSPRMRDRAYEQYF
TGTGCCAGCTCACCGAGAATGAGGGATAGAGCCTACGAGCAGTACTTC
>TRBJ1-1|TRBV11-2|.|.
CASSLAGGGLTEAFF
TGTGCCAGCAGCTTAGCGGGAGGGGGGCTAACTGAAGCTTTCTTT
>TRBJ1-5|TRBV4-1|.|.
CASSQDPHPSNQPQHF
TGCGCCAGCAGCCAAGACCCCCATCCTAGCAATCAGCCCCAGCATTTT
>TRBJ1-1|TRBV18|.|.
CASSPEAQLNTEAFF
TGTGCCAGCTCACCCGAAGCACAGCTGAACACTGAAGCTTTCTTT
>TRBJ2-1|TRBV29-1|.|TRBD1
CSGGGTGGFNEQFF
TGCAGCGGGGGTGGGACAGGGGGCTTCAATGAGCAGTTCTTC
>TRBJ1-1|TRBV23-1|.|TRBD1
CASSPTGTGVNTEAFF
TGCGCCAGCAGTCCGACAGGGACAGGAGTGAACACTGAAGCTTTCTTT
>TRBJ1-2|TRBV5-6|.|.
CASSWGLGQQNYGYTF
TGTGCCAGCAGCTGGGGGCTAGGACAGCAGAACTATGGCTACACCTTC
>TRBJ2-2|TRBV5-6|.|.
CASSLAWGTNTGELFF
TGTGCCAGCAGCTTGGCGTGGGGGACTAACACCGGGGAGCTGTTTTTT
>TRBJ2-1|TRBV4-2|.|TRBD2
CASSQPGLAGEVSNEQFF
TGTGCCAGCAGCCAGCCGGGACTAGCGGGAGAAGTGTCCAATGAGCAGTTCTTC
>TRBJ2-3|TRBV2|.|TRBD2
CASRESSGSTDTQYF
TGTGCCAGCAGGGAGTCTAGCGGGAGCACAGATACGCAGTATTTT
>TRBJ2-6|TRBV7-8|once|.
CASSLAQSGANVLTF
TGTGCCAGCAGCTTAGCCCAGTCTGGGGCCAACGTCCTGACTTTC
>TRBJ2-7|TRBV7-9|.|TRBD1
CASSYGQVYEQYF
TGTGCCAGCAGCTACGGACAGGTTTACGAGCAGTACTTC
>TRBJ1-1|TRBV4-2|few|TRBD1
CASSHHRGRDPEAFF
TGTGCCAGCAGCCACCACAGGGGGCGGGACCCTGAAGCTTTCTTT
>TRBJ2-3|TRBV9|.|TRBD2
CASSVKAGGTDTQYF
TGTGCCAGCAGCGTAAAAGCGGGAGGCACAGATACGCAGTATTTT
>TRBJ1-5|TRBV7-7|.|.
CASSLPRGNQPQHF
TGTGCCAGCAGCTTACCCAGGGGCAATCAGCCCCAGCATTTT
>TRBJ2-3|TRBV24-1|.|TRBD2
CATSDRRLAGGIRLSTDTQYF
TGTGCCACCAGTGACCGCCGACTAGCGGGAGGGATAAGATTAAGCACAGATACGCAGTATTTT
>TRBJ2-3|TRBV7-3|.|TRBD1
CASSSTGEIGDTQYF
TGTGCCAGCAGCTCGACAGGGGAAATAGGCGATACGCAGTATTTT
>TRBJ2-1|TRBV30|.|.
CAWLDKHNEQFF
TGTGCCTGGCTGGACAAGCACAATGAGCAGTTCTTC